This entry describes one T cell receptor (beta chain). Its antigen remains unidentified. The data stem from a study of T cells in Graves' hyperthyroidism and ophthalmopathy. Regarding the study as a whole: Ophthalmopathy was identified by the model a median around 6.3 months ahead of onset.

This CDR3 is built from 13 residues. V shed 6 bases, J shed 4 bases, and the junction held 4 bases outside the gene matches. Germline CDR1 is KGHDR and CDR2 is SFDVKD. Amplified TCR beta CDR3 regions derived from RNA transcripts. HTBI primers drove first-round RT-PCR of the TCR CDR3. In TCRdb, the multiplex PCR reads were re-called with MiXCR into one record per CDR3 protein. Here the sample spans under 300,000 distinct CDR3 sequences, 22% being singletons. It was uncontrolled infection, other autoimmune disease, pregnancy or lactation that excluded patients. V is TRBV24-1 and J is TRBJ2-5; 7 bases map to TRBD2. Material for sequencing was blood. This clonotype was sampled from a man in his thirties or forties with Graves' ophthalmopathy. The CDR3 nucleotides read TGTGCCACCAGTAGCGGGACGGGAGAGACCCAGTACTTC. This encodes CATSSGTGETQYF.